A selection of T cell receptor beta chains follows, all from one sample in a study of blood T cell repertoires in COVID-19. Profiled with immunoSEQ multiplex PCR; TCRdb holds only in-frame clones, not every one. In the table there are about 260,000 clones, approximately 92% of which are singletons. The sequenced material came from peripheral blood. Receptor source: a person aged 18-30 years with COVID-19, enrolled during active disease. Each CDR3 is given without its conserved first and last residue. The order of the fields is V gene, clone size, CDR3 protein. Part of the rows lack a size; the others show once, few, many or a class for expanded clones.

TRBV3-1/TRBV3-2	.	ASSRPGQGYNEQF
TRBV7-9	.	ASSFNPLAGSTDTQY
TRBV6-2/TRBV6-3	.	ASSYSRQGNQPQH
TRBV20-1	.	SASDNYEQY
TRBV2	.	ASSVSLAKNIQY
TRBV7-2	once	ASSLEGGGSSGNTIY
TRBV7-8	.	ASSLGTGGWPNPYNEQF
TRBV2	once	ASSFRGQGTDTQY
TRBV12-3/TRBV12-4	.	ASSPRLAYEQF
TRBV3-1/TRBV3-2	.	ASSQGPGLGF
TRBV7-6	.	ASSLEAGGIYGYT
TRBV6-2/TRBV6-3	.	ASSYNPSYEQY
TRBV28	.	ASSLGLAGGLDEQF
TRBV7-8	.	ASSKTSGRDSSYNEQF
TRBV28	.	ASSPRVPNEKLF
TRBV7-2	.	ASSLGGRGNTEAF
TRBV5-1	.	ASSSGDTGELF
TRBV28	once	ASSLVGAAAGGGF
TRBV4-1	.	ASSPWGGGYEQY
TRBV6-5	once	ASSVQGYTEAF
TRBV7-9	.	ASSSQGQGNEKLF
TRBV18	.	ASSPNTGGGDEQY
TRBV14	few	ASSRDLLAGGYEQY
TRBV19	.	ASSISGGLSKNIQY
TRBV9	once	ASSVGTNPNTEAF
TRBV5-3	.	ARSLRSGQF
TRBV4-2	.	ASSYDPPGGPGEQY
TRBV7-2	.	ASSLLQGFRNTEAF
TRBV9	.	ASSVEPGLAGGPKRDEQF
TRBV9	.	ASSPIRETQY
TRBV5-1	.	ASSLAPQGISYEQY
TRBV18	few	ASAIAGVGTGYNEQF
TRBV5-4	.	ASSSGTSDVTQY
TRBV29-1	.	SHKREASYNEQF
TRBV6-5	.	ASSWGQGEYEQY
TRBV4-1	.	ASSQDRAGTSLGQF
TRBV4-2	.	ASSQDSAPTMNTEAF
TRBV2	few	ASRLYGTDRREKLF
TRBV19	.	ASRESSGRNTGELF
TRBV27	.	ASSSGTAYGYT
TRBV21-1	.	ASSTRTSGRIADTQY
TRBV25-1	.	ASHSYMNTEAF
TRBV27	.	ASCLGGTDTQY
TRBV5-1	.	ASSPDRGNSPLH
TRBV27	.	ASSASGRNAGELF
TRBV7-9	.	ASRWDGRGEETQY
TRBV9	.	ASSPHRGRLAETDYEQY
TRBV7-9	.	ASSLKTSGTFYEQY
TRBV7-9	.	ASSIGQSGSPLH
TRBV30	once	AWTPGGPDQPQH
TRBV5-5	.	ASSRTSALGNQPQH
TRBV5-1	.	ASSLETGGQSPLH
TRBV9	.	ASRPGTGATGELF
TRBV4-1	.	ASSQTSGSGYEQY